The 25 T cell receptor beta chains given below trace back to one sample, sequenced in a study of control samples from healthy donors and cancer patients. The protocol was immunoSEQ multiplex PCR, while the TCRdb copy is restricted to in-frame clones and leaves out a portion. The table includes under 95,000 clones, 84% detected once. Input material: blood. The receptors come from a man in his fifties in good health.

The rearrangement joins TRBV3-1 (or the pseudogene TRBV3-2) to TRBJ1-1; no reliable D call. This CDR3 is built from 14 residues. CDR1 and CDR2 from the germline V gene are LGHDT and YNNKEL (reference sequence). V was trimmed by 4 bases and J by 1 base, leaving 10 bases between them. In nucleotides, the CDR3 is TGTGCCAGCAGCCGCCGACAAGAGAACACTGAAGCTTTCTTT. Its protein product is CASSRRQENTEAFF.

This clone was seen a handful of times. The chain's CDR3 is CASSFQRGSSYEQYF. CDR3 nucleotides: TGTGCCAGCAGTTTCCAGCGGGGGTCCTCCTACGAGCAGTACTTC. V and J are TRBV28 and TRBJ2-7, with 8 bases matching TRBD2. The CDR3 is 15 amino acids. CDR1 and CDR2 (germline): MDHEN, SYDVKM. J was trimmed by 0 bases and V by 3 bases; bases with no gene match: 4.

This chain links TRBV19 with TRBJ1-1; TRBD1 is a possible D gene (6 bases). This CDR3 spans 16 amino acids. Looked up from germline, CDR1 is LNHDA and CDR2 is SQIVND (reference sequence). Trimming left V 7 bases short and J 5 bases short, with 23 bases between. CDR3 in DNA: TGTGCCAGTATTCAGTCCCGGGGGCGAGGCATAACTGAAGCTTTCTTT. Protein sequence: CASIQSRGRGITEAFF.

This clone is a singleton in its sample. CDR3 bases: TGTGCCAGCAGCCAAGATATGGGGGGGGGTACAGATACGCAGTATTTT. Protein sequence: CASSQDMGGGTDTQYF. V and J are TRBV3-1 (or the pseudogene TRBV3-2) and TRBJ2-3; TRBD2 matches 7 bases. The V gene end was trimmed by 0 bases and the J gene end by 3 bases; junction bases not matched to a gene: 6. Germline V gene sequence: CDR1 LGHDT, CDR2 YNNKEL (reference sequence). This CDR3 spans 16 amino acids.

This clone was detected only once. The V gene is TRBV4-3, the J gene TRBJ1-1; TRBD1 matches at 8 bases. Germline CDR1 reads LGHNA; CDR2 reads YSLEER. This CDR3 spans 14 amino acids. V lost 3 bases to trimming and J lost 4 bases; unmatched junction nucleotides: 4. The CDR3 loop reads CASSHETGVTEAFF. In nucleotides, the CDR3 is TGCGCCAGCAGCCACGAGACAGGGGTCACTGAAGCTTTCTTT.

V usage is TRBV29-1 and J usage is TRBJ1-5; D ambiguous. Germline V CDR1 and CDR2: SQVTM, ANQGSEA. CDR3 size: 14 residues. V was trimmed by 3 bases and J by 0 bases, leaving 9 bases between them. This chain's CDR3 is CSVESAFSNQPQHF. In DNA, the CDR3 is TGCAGCGTTGAGAGTGCGTTTAGCAATCAGCCCCAGCATTTT. Using reference TRBV29-1 and TRBJ1-5 for the parts outside the CDR3, the full variable domain is SAVISQKPSRDICQRGTSLTIQCQVDSQVTMMFWYRQQPGQSLTLIATANQGSEATYESGFVIDKFPISRPNLTFSTLTVSNMSPEDSSIYLCSVESAFSNQPQHFGDGTRLSIL.

The chain couples TRBV12-3 or TRBV12-4 to TRBJ2-7; D remains unclear. V dropped 6 bases and J dropped 0 bases, with 9 bases sitting between them. The CDR3 is 13 amino acids. The CDR3 here is CASSTAASYEQYF. The CDR3 nucleotides read TGTGCCAGCAGCACGGCTGCCTCCTACGAGCAGTACTTC.

The V and J genes are TRBV6-5 and TRBJ2-7; no reliable D call. Germline CDR1 is MNHEY and CDR2 is SVGAGI. Trimming took off 2 bases at V and 0 bases at J, with 14 bases between the two ends. The CDR3 sequence is 16 residues long. CDR3 coding DNA: TGTGCCAGCAGTTACACCCGGCACCCTAGCTCCTACGAGCAGTACTTC. Translating it yields CASSYTRHPSSYEQYF.

J is TRBJ2-3 and V is TRBV6-2 or TRBV6-3, with TRBD2 matching 11 bases. Germline assignment: CDR1 MNHEY and CDR2 SVGEGT. With 5 bases clipped from V and 9 bases from J, the junction kept 16 bases outside the gene matches. There are 17 residues in the CDR3. The CDR3 DNA follows: TGTGCCAGCAGTGCGGATCTCAGGTTAGCGGGAGGGAGGACGCAGTATTTT. Its translation is CASSADLRLAGGRTQYF.

The CDR3 here is CASSQVLVVRPDKANYGYTF. Written as DNA, the CDR3 is TGCGCCAGCAGCCAAGTTTTGGTCGTTCGGCCGGACAAAGCTAACTATGGCTACACCTTC. The chain combines TRBV4-3 with TRBJ1-2; a weak D match, TRBD1 (5 bases). The CDR3 totals 20 residues. The germline V and J ends were trimmed by 1 base and 0 bases, with 24 bases remaining between them. Germline loops: CDR1 LGHNA, CDR2 YSLEER.

J is TRBJ2-1 and V is TRBV30; D ambiguous. This CDR3 region has 12 residues. In germline, CDR1 is GTSNPN, CDR2 SVGIG (reference sequence). Trimming stripped 2 bases from V and 2 bases from J, with 4 bases between. CDR3 protein: CAWSPPYNEQFF. The DNA of the CDR3 is TGTGCCTGGAGTCCCCCCTACAATGAGCAGTTCTTC.

The rearrangement joins TRBV6-2 or TRBV6-3 to TRBJ2-1; TRBD2 aligns across 11 bases. Trimming took 2 bases from V and 10 from J; bases not matched to a gene: 10. Looked up from germline, CDR1 is MNHEY and CDR2 is SVGEGT. The CDR3 loop spans 16 amino acids. The chain's CDR3 is CASSYGTSGGLGEQFF. In DNA form, the CDR3 reads TGTGCCAGCAGTTACGGGACTAGCGGAGGACTTGGAGAGCAGTTCTTC.

In this sample, this clone turned up once. Germline is not matched at one junction end, which may reflect a read error. The chain is built from TRBV5-6 and TRBJ2-7; D is uncertain. The CDR3 is made up of 14 amino acids. Looked up from germline, CDR1 is SGHDT and CDR2 is YYEEEE. The CDR3 coding sequence is TGTGCCAGCAGCTTGGCCGGACGGACCTACGGGCAGTACTTC. It encodes CASSLAGRTYGQYF.

This clone was observed once. This sequence joins TRBV6-5 and TRBJ1-6; D is uncertain. Trimming cost V 3 bases and J 14 bases, with 14 bases left between them. Germline CDR1 is MNHEY and CDR2 is SVGAGI. The CDR3 has 13 residues. The CDR3 DNA is TGTGCCAGCAGTTATGGGCTCAGAGAAACCCTCCACTTT. Translating gives CASSYGLRETLHF.

CDR3 bases: TGTGCCAGCAGCCCGGGACTAGCGGGAGCATGGCAAGAGACCCAGTACTTC. It is translated as CASSPGLAGAWQETQYF. The chain employs TRBV7-2 and TRBJ2-5, with 14 positions matching TRBD2. Trimming removed 5 bases from V and 2 bases from J; junction bases left unmatched: 7. Looked up from germline, CDR1 is SGHTA and CDR2 is FQGNSA. The CDR3 totals 17 residues.

This rearrangement joins TRBV3-1 (or the pseudogene TRBV3-2) to TRBJ1-1, with TRBD1 matching 11 bases. Germline-derived CDR1 and CDR2 are LGHDT and YNNKEL (reference sequence). There are 19 residues in the CDR3. V lost 0 bases and J lost 5; bases outside the gene matches: 14. CDR3 region: CASSQDGETGQGADTEAFF. The CDR3 region has the DNA TGTGCCAGCAGCCAAGATGGCGAAACCGGACAGGGGGCGGATACTGAAGCTTTCTTT.

The rearrangement joins TRBV6-1 to TRBJ2-5, with D hard to call. V was clipped by 2 bases and J by 7 bases, with 8 bases between them. This CDR3 is 12 amino acids long. The germline V gene encodes CDR1 MNHNS and CDR2 SASEGT. The CDR3 loop reads CASSENTGTQYF. Written as DNA, the CDR3 is TGTGCCAGCAGTGAAAACACTGGGACCCAGTACTTC.

The CDR3 sequence: CASSTLTGIEQYF. The DNA of the CDR3 is TGTGCCAGTAGTACGTTAACAGGGATTGAGCAGTACTTC. This sequence joins TRBV19 and TRBJ2-7; a weak D match, TRBD1 (6 bases). V was pared by 4 bases and J by 7 bases, with 14 bases between. Germline CDR1 LNHDA, CDR2 SQIVND (reference sequence). The CDR3 spans 13 residues.

J is TRBJ1-1 and V is TRBV2; D gene uncertain. Germline V gene data show CDR1 as SNHLY and CDR2 as FYNNEI. The CDR3 loop spans 13 amino acids. The V and J ends lost 7 bases and 1 base respectively, with 10 bases between them. CDR3 loop: CASNPSENTEAFF. The CDR3 DNA sequence: TGTGCCAGCAATCCATCGGAGAACACTGAAGCTTTCTTT.

This clone was counted a single time. V gene TRBV12-3 or TRBV12-4 combines with J gene TRBJ1-1; D unclear. The CDR3 has 11 amino acids. The V gene lost 7 bases and the J gene lost 3 bases, with 6 bases spanning the gap. DNA of the CDR3: TGTGCCAGCACCTTAGACACTGAAGCTTTCTTT. The encoded protein is CASTLDTEAFF.

V and J are TRBV7-8 and TRBJ2-2, with TRBD1 matching 9 bases. In germline, CDR1 is SGHVS, CDR2 FQNEAQ. CDR3 size: 15 residues. The junction had 6 bases not matched to a gene; V was cut back by 5 bases and J by 5 bases. CDR3 sequence reads: CASSPGTGRTGELFF. CDR3 nucleotide sequence: TGTGCCAGCAGCCCTGGGACAGGGAGAACCGGGGAGCTGTTTTTT.

DNA of the CDR3: TGTGCCAGCAGCCGACAGGGACCCGAAGCCAAAAACATTCAGTACTTC. Protein sequence: CASSRQGPEAKNIQYF. The rearrangement joins TRBV3-1 (or the pseudogene TRBV3-2) to TRBJ2-4, with 7 bases identical to TRBD1. Germline V gives CDR1 LGHDT, CDR2 YNNKEL (reference sequence). This CDR3 has 16 residues. Germline trimming cut 4 bases from V and 0 bases from J; bases unmatched to any gene: 6.

The chain links TRBV19 to TRBJ1-2, with 8 bases fitting TRBD1. The CDR3 covers 16 residues. CDR1 is LNHDA and CDR2 is SQIVND in the germline V gene (reference sequence). After removal of 8 bases from V and 8 bases from J, the junction contained 19 bases not matched to a gene. CDR3 coding DNA: TGTGCCAGTGGAACTCCCAGGGGGCAAGCGGCTCGCGGCTACACCTTC. Protein: CASGTPRGQAARGYTF. The complete variable domain, with remaining parts taken from reference TRBV19 and TRBJ1-2, reads DGGITQSPKYLFRKEGQNVTLSCEQNLNHDAMYWYRQDPGQGLRLIYYSQIVNDFQKGDIAEGYSVSREKKESFPLTVTSAQKNPTAFYLCASGTPRGQAARGYTFGSGTRLTVV.

The rearrangement links TRBV18 to TRBJ1-4; 7 nucleotides align to TRBD1. Germline loops: CDR1 KGHSH, CDR2 LQKENI. The J segment lost 8 bases and the V segment lost 3 bases, leaving 6 bases of the junction unmatched. There are 14 residues in the CDR3. Here the CDR3 DNA reads TGTGCCAGCTCACCGACAGGGTTTCGCGAAAAACTGTTTTTT. Its translation: CASSPTGFREKLFF.

V is TRBV6-6 and J is TRBJ1-6, with a possible D match to TRBD1 (6 bases). Between the trimmed V and J ends, which lost 5 bases and 7 bases, there was a span of 12 bases. This CDR3 contains 14 residues. Germline V lookup: CDR1 MNHNY, CDR2 SVGAGI (reference sequence). The CDR3 is CASSKTGENSPLHF. For the CDR3, the DNA is TGTGCCAGCAGTAAGACAGGCGAAAATTCACCCCTCCACTTT.